This T cell receptor beta chain came from a study of blood T cell repertoires in COVID-19. Study overall: Sources were T cells, B-cell-depleted T cells, or PBMCs; the material itself was cDNA or gDNA.

Only in-frame clones appear in the TCRdb table, and some are missing; sequencing was by immunoSEQ multiplex PCR. The sample lists around 310,000 clones, 89% seen once, with around an eighth in the top ten. With V trimmed by 1 base and J by 8 bases, 11 bases remained unmatched. The germline V gene has CDR1 SGHRS and CDR2 YFSETQ. CDR3 size: 15 residues. This receptor was identified in a woman aged 55 to 70 with acute or convalescent COVID-19. V is TRBV5-1 and J is TRBJ1-2; 7 bases are shared with TRBD1. Source material: peripheral blood. This chain's CDR3 is CASSLTDRERSGYTF. CDR3 DNA sequence: TGCGCCAGCAGCTTGACCGACAGGGAGAGGAGCGGCTACACCTTC.